The 10 T cell receptor beta chains below come from one sample, sequenced in a study of blood T cell repertoires in COVID-19. Some clones are missing from TCRdb's copy, which holds only in-frame ones; the method was immunoSEQ multiplex PCR. The data hold about 200,000 clones, with around 87% observed a single time. Sequenced input: peripheral blood. All receptors derive from a man aged 60 to 75 with acute or convalescent COVID-19.

The J gene is TRBJ2-1, the V gene TRBV5-5, with TRBD2 as a possible D gene (5 bases). With 2 bases removed from V and 5 bases from J, the gap between germline ends came to 8 bases. The CDR3 is made up of 13 amino acids. Germline lookup yields CDR1 SGHKS and CDR2 YYEKEE (reference sequence). In nucleotides, the CDR3 is TGTGCCAGCAGCTTCGGGATCCACAATGAGCAGTTCTTC. Translated: CASSFGIHNEQFF.

This chain connects TRBV7-2 to TRBJ2-5; TRBD2 aligns across 8 bases. Germline values: CDR1 SGHTA, CDR2 FQGNSA. The V and J ends lost 5 bases and 7 bases, in that order; junction bases with no gene match: 9. This CDR3 spans 14 amino acids. The CDR3 spells CASSRGGTGGTQYF. CDR3 sequence (DNA): TGTGCCAGCAGCCGGGGGGGGACTGGTGGGACCCAGTACTTC.

This clone was counted a few times. The gene calls are TRBV5-6 and TRBJ2-2; D may be TRBD1 (6 bases). Germline V gene data show CDR1 as SGHDT and CDR2 as YYEEEE. This CDR3 spans 14 amino acids. Trimming pared 4 bases from V and 1 base from J, leaving 8 bases between. The CDR3 loop reads CASSIQGNTGELFF. In nucleotides, the CDR3 is TGTGCCAGCAGCATACAGGGGAACACCGGGGAGCTGTTTTTT.

V usage is TRBV9 and J usage is TRBJ2-7; 9 bases line up with TRBD1. This CDR3 comprises 15 residues. Germline CDR1 reads SGDLS; CDR2 reads YYNGEE. V dropped 0 bases and J dropped 4; count of bases not matched to a gene: 5. The CDR3 nucleotides are TGTGCCAGCAGCGTAGGTCAGGGACAGGGATACGAGCAGTACTTC. Protein: CASSVGQGQGYEQYF.

The chain joins TRBV27 to TRBJ1-3; tentatively, D is TRBD1 (6 bases). Between the trimmed V and J ends, which lost 3 bases and 1 base, there was a span of 10 bases. Germline-derived CDR1 and CDR2 are MNHEY and SMNVEV (reference sequence). The CDR3 length is 15 residues. CDR3 loop: CASSFRQGSGNTIYF. DNA for the CDR3: TGTGCCAGCAGTTTTCGGCAGGGGTCTGGAAACACCATATATTTT.

The chain is built from TRBV6-5 and TRBJ1-2; 9 bases agree with TRBD1. V gave up 7 bases and J gave up 8 bases; unmatched junction bases: 8. Germline CDR1 and CDR2: MNHEY and SVGAGI. The CDR3 covers 13 residues. CDR3 sequence reads: CASTTGGFGGYTF. The CDR3, as DNA: TGTGCCAGCACAACAGGGGGCTTCGGGGGCTACACCTTC.

The rearrangement uses TRBV2 and TRBJ1-1, with D tentatively TRBD1 (5 bases). CDR1 and CDR2 from the germline V gene are SNHLY and FYNNEI. Trimming left V 0 bases short and J 10 bases short, with 15 bases between. This CDR3 is built from 14 residues. The CDR3 region has the DNA TGTGCCAGCAGTGAAGCCCTCCTACGGGGGGTAGCTTTCTTT. Translated, it gives CASSEALLRGVAFF.

This clone was recorded a few times. The V and J genes are TRBV2 and TRBJ2-2; 8 nucleotides align to TRBD1. The germline V gene has CDR1 SNHLY and CDR2 FYNNEI. Trimming took 8 bases from V and 1 from J; bases not matched to a gene: 6. The CDR3 runs to 15 residues. CDR3 coding DNA: TGTGCCAGCTCGGGGACAGGCGAGAACACCGGGGAGCTGTTTTTT. Amino acid sequence: CASSGTGENTGELFF.

This chain connects TRBV7-2 to TRBJ2-7; 12 bases agree with TRBD1. V lost 5 bases, J lost 4 bases, and 9 bases stayed unmatched. The CDR3 loop spans 16 amino acids. CDR1 and CDR2 from the germline V gene are SGHTA and FQGNSA. In DNA form, the CDR3 reads TGTGCCAGCAGCCTCCAAGGGACAGGGGGCGGATACGAGCAGTACTTC. It specifies CASSLQGTGGGYEQYF. The variable domain in full, completed from reference TRBV7-2 and TRBJ2-7, reads GAGVSQSPSNKVTEKGKDVELRCDPISGHTALYWYRQSLGQGLEFLIYFQGNSAPDKSGLPSDRFSAERTGGSVSTLTIQRTQQEDSAVYLCASSLQGTGGGYEQYFGPGTRLTVT.

Here the CDR3 reads CASSQWENQIIYNEQFF. The CDR3 DNA is TGTGCCAGCAGCCAATGGGAGAACCAAATCATCTACAATGAGCAGTTCTTC. V and J are TRBV14 and TRBJ2-1; tentative D call: TRBD2 (5 bases). This CDR3 region has 17 residues. Germline CDR1 reads SGHDN; CDR2 reads FVKESK. V dropped 2 bases and J dropped 3 bases, with 17 bases sitting between them.